Listed here is a single T cell receptor beta chain. The antigen remains unidentified. V lost 5 bases to trimming and J lost 4 bases, with 9 bases between them. In germline, CDR1 is SGHTA, CDR2 FQGNSA. The CDR3 length is 13 residues. The data are from a study of T cell responses to AZD1222 COVID-19 vaccine. Measured with immunoSEQ multiplex PCR; TCRdb has only the in-frame clones, and not every one. This table has 100,000 to 150,000 clones, roughly 90% appearing once. Overall study results and limits: Females outnumbered males among donors, who were mostly white British; clonal diversity was possibly underestimated.

The origin of this receptor is an adult in good health. This sample comprised peripheral blood, obtained on day 0 of MenACWY control vaccination. The chain joins TRBV7-2 to TRBJ1-5; the D gene is possibly TRBD1 (5 bases). In DNA, the CDR3 is TGTGCCAGCAGCGACGGGACGAATCAGCCCCAGCATTTT. It encodes CASSDGTNQPQHF. Full variable domain (missing parts from reference TRBV7-2 and TRBJ1-5): GAGVSQSPSNKVTEKGKDVELRCDPISGHTALYWYRQSLGQGLEFLIYFQGNSAPDKSGLPSDRFSAERTGGSVSTLTIQRTQQEDSAVYLCASSDGTNQPQHFGDGTRLSIL.